A selection of T cell receptor beta chains follows, all from one sample in a study of CD8 T cells in ankylosing spondylitis. A single record per CDR3 protein comes from TCRdb applying MiXCR to the 5' RACE reads. The sample includes roughly 150,000 distinct CDR3 sequences, approximately 32% of them seen just once. Sample: synovial fluid, either unsorted or a sorted T cell fraction (not recorded which). The receptors come from a male donor with ankylosing spondylitis. Each CDR3 is given with its conserved first and last residue. Each record gives: CDR3 DNA, CDR3 protein, J gene, clone size, V gene, D gene. D genes are given only for firm matches. Clone size is stated in some rows and not others, as once, few, many or a class when expanded.

cdr3_nt: TGTGCCTCCGGGGTCAGTCAGTACGAGCAGTACTTC
cdr3_aa: CASGVSQYEQYF
j_call: TRBJ2-7
clone_size: many
v_call: TRBV5-5
d_call: .

cdr3_nt: TGTGCCTTGTTGGCGAGGGTTTACACTGAAGCTTTCTTT
cdr3_aa: CALLARVYTEAFF
j_call: TRBJ1-1
clone_size: .
v_call: TRBV30
d_call: .

cdr3_nt: TGTGCCTGGAGTGTGACAGGGGGGAATTCACCCCTCCACTTT
cdr3_aa: CAWSVTGGNSPLHF
j_call: TRBJ1-6
clone_size: .
v_call: TRBV30
d_call: TRBD1

cdr3_nt: TGTGCCAGCTCGCAACTTTCCAGCTCCTACAATGAGCAGTTCTTC
cdr3_aa: CASSQLSSSYNEQFF
j_call: TRBJ2-1
clone_size: .
v_call: TRBV18
d_call: .

cdr3_nt: TGTGCCATCAGTGATTCGGGGGTTACAGATACGCAGTATTTT
cdr3_aa: CAISDSGVTDTQYF
j_call: TRBJ2-3
clone_size: .
v_call: TRBV10-3
d_call: .

cdr3_nt: TGTGCCAGCAGCCCAAGTCGGGGCCAGCCCCAGCATTTT
cdr3_aa: CASSPSRGQPQHF
j_call: TRBJ1-5
clone_size: .
v_call: TRBV12-3/TRBV12-4
d_call: .

cdr3_nt: TGTGCCAGCAGCTTGAACAGGGGCACAGATACGCAGTATTTT
cdr3_aa: CASSLNRGTDTQYF
j_call: TRBJ2-3
clone_size: many
v_call: TRBV7-8
d_call: .

cdr3_nt: TGTGCCAGCAGAACTGCTTCCCAGAGGGTATATGAGCAGTTCTTC
cdr3_aa: CASRTASQRVYEQFF
j_call: TRBJ2-1
clone_size: .
v_call: TRBV27
d_call: .

cdr3_nt: TGCAGCGTCGCAACTAGCGGGACAACCGGGGAGCTGTTTTTT
cdr3_aa: CSVATSGTTGELFF
j_call: TRBJ2-2
clone_size: few
v_call: TRBV29-1
d_call: TRBD2

cdr3_nt: TGTGCCAGCAGCTTAGGGAGGACGGCCTCTGGAAACACCATATATTTT
cdr3_aa: CASSLGRTASGNTIYF
j_call: TRBJ1-3
clone_size: .
v_call: TRBV11-2
d_call: .

cdr3_nt: TGTGCCAGCTCACCCGAAACCCCAGATACGCAGTATTTT
cdr3_aa: CASSPETPDTQYF
j_call: TRBJ2-3
clone_size: many
v_call: TRBV18
d_call: .

cdr3_nt: TGCAGTGCTAGAGGATGGGTCCGGTACGAGCAGTACTTC
cdr3_aa: CSARGWVRYEQYF
j_call: TRBJ2-7
clone_size: .
v_call: TRBV20-1
d_call: .

cdr3_nt: TGCAGTGTAAGTAGCGGCCGTCAGGAGCAGTACTTC
cdr3_aa: CSVSSGRQEQYF
j_call: TRBJ2-7
clone_size: many
v_call: TRBV20-1
d_call: .

cdr3_nt: TGTGCCACCAGCAGAGCTGACAGGATGTTGGTGAACTATGGCTACACCTTC
cdr3_aa: CATSRADRMLVNYGYTF
j_call: TRBJ1-2
clone_size: .
v_call: TRBV15
d_call: .

cdr3_nt: TGTCCAGGGGCCTCGACAGGCCTAGCCAAAAACATTCAGTACTTC
cdr3_aa: CPGASTGLAKNIQYF
j_call: TRBJ2-4
clone_size: .
v_call: TRBV2
d_call: .

cdr3_nt: TGTGCCAGTAGTAGAGGGACCCTAGGCTCCTACGAGCAGTACTTC
cdr3_aa: CASSRGTLGSYEQYF
j_call: TRBJ2-7
clone_size: .
v_call: TRBV19
d_call: .

cdr3_nt: TGCAGTGCCGTAACTAGGGGGGAGACCCAGTACTTC
cdr3_aa: CSAVTRGETQYF
j_call: TRBJ2-5
clone_size: .
v_call: TRBV20-1
d_call: .

cdr3_nt: TGTGCCAGCAGTAATGCTGGGCGGGTCGACTATGGCTACACCTTC
cdr3_aa: CASSNAGRVDYGYTF
j_call: TRBJ1-2
clone_size: many
v_call: TRBV6-1
d_call: .

cdr3_nt: TGTGCCAGCGGGTGGATCCGGGACAGGGTGAGGAATGGCTACACCTTC
cdr3_aa: CASGWIRDRVRNGYTF
j_call: TRBJ1-2
clone_size: few
v_call: TRBV27
d_call: TRBD1

cdr3_nt: TGTGCCAGCAGTCAGAAGGGAAATGAAGCTTTCTTT
cdr3_aa: CASSQKGNEAFF
j_call: TRBJ1-1
clone_size: few
v_call: TRBV12-3/TRBV12-4
d_call: .

cdr3_nt: TGTGCCAGCTCACCCCCGACAGGAAGCTATGGCTACACCTTC
cdr3_aa: CASSPPTGSYGYTF
j_call: TRBJ1-2
clone_size: .
v_call: TRBV18
d_call: .

cdr3_nt: TGTGCCAGCAGCAGACGGACAGGGAGGGATGAGAACACTGAAGCTTTCTTT
cdr3_aa: CASSRRTGRDENTEAFF
j_call: TRBJ1-1
clone_size: .
v_call: TRBV21-1
d_call: .

cdr3_nt: TGTGCCAGCAGTTTAACCGGGTCCCGTGGTGAGCAGTTCTTC
cdr3_aa: CASSLTGSRGEQFF
j_call: TRBJ2-1
clone_size: few
v_call: TRBV7-2
d_call: .

cdr3_nt: TGTGCCAGCCCCCGGACAGGACCACCCCTGAACACTGAAGCTTTCTTT
cdr3_aa: CASPRTGPPLNTEAFF
j_call: TRBJ1-1
clone_size: few
v_call: TRBV27
d_call: TRBD1

cdr3_nt: TGTGCCAGCGGGGCGACAGGTTCCCGGGTCACTAATGAAAAACTGTTTTTT
cdr3_aa: CASGATGSRVTNEKLFF
j_call: TRBJ1-4
clone_size: medium-sized
v_call: TRBV7-8
d_call: .

cdr3_nt: TGTGCCAGCAGTCCTAGCCCGGGGACAGCAGTAGTCCACGAGCAGTACTTC
cdr3_aa: CASSPSPGTAVVHEQYF
j_call: TRBJ2-7
clone_size: many
v_call: TRBV12-3/TRBV12-4
d_call: TRBD1

cdr3_nt: TGCGCCAGCAGCCAAGATCGATGGACCTCAGAGGATACGCAGTATTTT
cdr3_aa: CASSQDRWTSEDTQYF
j_call: TRBJ2-3
clone_size: few
v_call: TRBV4-1
d_call: .

cdr3_nt: TGTGCCAGCAGCGGGGGAGGACTAGCGGGAGGGTGGGGCACTCTTACGCAGTATTTT
cdr3_aa: CASSGGGLAGGWGTLTQYF
j_call: TRBJ2-3
clone_size: many
v_call: TRBV11-2
d_call: TRBD2

cdr3_nt: TGCAGCGTCATTACAGGGGGCGCAGATACGCAGTATTTT
cdr3_aa: CSVITGGADTQYF
j_call: TRBJ2-3
clone_size: many
v_call: TRBV29-1
d_call: TRBD1

cdr3_nt: TGTGCCAGCAGTTTCGAGAGGGGTACCTATGGCTACACCTTC
cdr3_aa: CASSFERGTYGYTF
j_call: TRBJ1-2
clone_size: .
v_call: TRBV28
d_call: .

cdr3_nt: TGTGCCAGCAGTTGGTGGGAGGGCCAAGATACGCAGTATTTT
cdr3_aa: CASSWWEGQDTQYF
j_call: TRBJ2-3
clone_size: .
v_call: TRBV12-3/TRBV12-4
d_call: TRBD2

cdr3_nt: TGTGCCAGTAGTGCCAGGGGGCGCGACGAAAAACTGTTTTTT
cdr3_aa: CASSARGRDEKLFF
j_call: TRBJ1-4
clone_size: few
v_call: TRBV19
d_call: TRBD1

cdr3_nt: TGTGCCAGCAGTGAATTAGGGAGACAAGAGACCCAGTACTTC
cdr3_aa: CASSELGRQETQYF
j_call: TRBJ2-5
clone_size: .
v_call: TRBV2
d_call: .

cdr3_nt: TGTGCCAGCAGCTTATCGGAGACCCAGTACTTC
cdr3_aa: CASSLSETQYF
j_call: TRBJ2-5
clone_size: many
v_call: TRBV7-2
d_call: .

cdr3_nt: TGTGCCAGCAGCCGAAGACTGGAGGCACCCCTCCACTTT
cdr3_aa: CASSRRLEAPLHF
j_call: TRBJ1-6
clone_size: .
v_call: TRBV5-5
d_call: .

cdr3_nt: TGCGCCAGCAGCTCCGGGACGTCCGGGAACATTCAGTACTTC
cdr3_aa: CASSSGTSGNIQYF
j_call: TRBJ2-4
clone_size: .
v_call: TRBV5-1
d_call: .

cdr3_nt: TGTGCCAGTAGTATCAGGGGTAACAATCAGCCCCAGCATTTT
cdr3_aa: CASSIRGNNQPQHF
j_call: TRBJ1-5
clone_size: few
v_call: TRBV19
d_call: .

cdr3_nt: TGTGCCAGCAGCCCCCACAGGGGATGGGAAAAACTGTTTTTT
cdr3_aa: CASSPHRGWEKLFF
j_call: TRBJ1-4
clone_size: few
v_call: TRBV11-2
d_call: TRBD1

cdr3_nt: TGTGCCAGCAGTTCCCCGGGATCACCAAAGAACACTGAAGCTTTCTTT
cdr3_aa: CASSSPGSPKNTEAFF
j_call: TRBJ1-1
clone_size: .
v_call: TRBV6-5
d_call: .

cdr3_nt: TGCAGTGCTAGAGACCTGAAGGTAGCGGGGTCCACAGATACGCAGTATTTT
cdr3_aa: CSARDLKVAGSTDTQYF
j_call: TRBJ2-3
clone_size: .
v_call: TRBV20-1
d_call: TRBD2

cdr3_nt: TGTGCCAGCAGCTTACAAGGCGGGATAAGGTCCGGGGAGCTGTTTTTT
cdr3_aa: CASSLQGGIRSGELFF
j_call: TRBJ2-2
clone_size: few
v_call: TRBV11-2
d_call: .

cdr3_nt: TGCAGCGTTGAGGATACCGACTCCTACAATGAGCAGTTCTTC
cdr3_aa: CSVEDTDSYNEQFF
j_call: TRBJ2-1
clone_size: few
v_call: TRBV29-1
d_call: .